The 25 T cell receptor beta chains listed next were all sequenced from one sample in a study of OX40 agonist ivuxolimab in advanced cancers. Using immunoSEQ multiplex PCR, the repertoire was profiled, and TCRdb retains in-frame clones only, with some absent. The table lists more than 20,000 clones, 75% to 85% of them singletons. Sequences were derived from CD4+ or CD8+ T cells sorted from blood, sampled in a trial of the OX40 agonist ivuxolimab. The receptors come from an adult with an advanced solid tumor such as melanoma, head and neck, liver or kidney cancer.

This clone showed up just a few times. The rearrangement uses TRBV7-9 and TRBJ1-1; D not resolved. The CDR3 consists of 13 residues. The V end was cut by 2 bases, the J end by 3 bases, with 7 bases between. Germline-derived CDR1 and CDR2 are SEHNR and FQNEAQ (reference sequence). The CDR3: CASSLYQDTEAFF. The DNA of the CDR3 is TGTGCCAGCAGCTTATATCAGGACACTGAAGCTTTCTTT.

In this sample, this clone turned up a few times. The gene calls are TRBV9 and TRBJ1-2; 8 nucleotides align to TRBD1. V dropped 6 bases and J dropped 3; count of bases not matched to a gene: 7. The CDR3 contains 14 residues. Per the germline V gene, CDR1 is SGDLS and CDR2 is YYNGEE. CDR3 loop: CASTNRGTHYGYTF. In DNA, the CDR3 is TGTGCCAGCACCAACAGGGGGACTCACTATGGCTACACCTTC.

This chain uses TRBV7-6 with TRBJ1-1; perhaps TRBD1 as D (5 bases). With 4 bases removed from V and 6 bases from J, the gap between germline ends came to 9 bases. Looked up from germline, CDR1 is SGHVS and CDR2 is FNYEAQ. The CDR3 covers 12 residues. CDR3 nucleotide sequence: TGTGCCAGCAGCTCAGACAGCCCTGAAGCTTTCTTT. Translation: CASSSDSPEAFF.

The genes are TRBV6-1 and TRBJ2-5; D is unresolved. The DNA matches TRBJ2-7 better at its end, which makes the J call doubtful. The CDR3 has 14 residues. Germline CDR1 MNHNS, CDR2 SASEGT. The CDR3 protein is CASSETHINYEQYF. The CDR3 nucleotides are TGTGCCAGCAGTGAAACACACATTAACTACGAGCAGTACTTC.

V is TRBV15 and J is TRBJ2-5, with D unclear. This CDR3 has 12 residues. Germline lookup yields CDR1 LNHNV and CDR2 YYDKDF (reference sequence). The ends were cut back, 1 base at V and 6 bases at J, with 6 bases in the middle. The CDR3 DNA reads TGTGCCACCAGCAGAGCTTTCCAGACCCAGTACTTC. Translation: CATSRAFQTQYF.

V usage is TRBV5-5 and J usage is TRBJ1-1; no definite D call. There are 14 residues in the CDR3. Trimming removed 0 bases at V and 5 bases at J, with 11 bases between. The germline V gene has CDR1 SGHKS and CDR2 YYEKEE (reference sequence). The CDR3 DNA sequence: TGTGCCAGCAGCTTGGCTACTCGGAATACTGAAGCTTTCTTT. Amino acids: CASSLATRNTEAFF.

J is TRBJ1-6 and V is TRBV27, with a possible D match to TRBD1 (5 bases). The CDR3 extends over 13 amino acids. Trimming removed 5 bases at V and 10 bases at J, with 12 bases between. Germline V CDR1 and CDR2: MNHEY, SMNVEV (reference sequence). This CDR3 is CASSPRRGSPLHF. The CDR3 coding sequence is TGTGCCAGCAGTCCCCGTAGGGGCTCACCCCTCCACTTT.

The rearrangement uses TRBV6-5 and TRBJ2-1; TRBD2 agrees at 10 bases. CDR1 is MNHEY, CDR2 SVGAGI, per germline. V lost 4 bases to trimming and J lost 6 bases; unmatched junction nucleotides: 6. The CDR3 runs 15 residues. The CDR3 loop reads CASSSRASGSNEQFF. Here the CDR3 DNA reads TGTGCCAGCAGTTCCAGGGCTAGCGGGAGCAATGAGCAGTTCTTC.

This clone was found once. The chain joins TRBV2 to TRBJ2-7; TRBD2 matches at 14 bases. Trimming took 6 bases from V and 3 from J; bases not matched to a gene: 10. The CDR3 has 17 amino acids. Germline V lookup: CDR1 SNHLY, CDR2 FYNNEI. The CDR3 here is CASRETSGGAFFYEQYF. The DNA for the CDR3 is TGTGCCAGCAGAGAGACTAGCGGGGGGGCATTTTTCTACGAGCAGTACTTC.

The chain uses TRBV7-6 and TRBJ2-7; TRBD1 is a possible D gene (7 bases). CDR1 SGHVS and CDR2 FNYEAQ come from the germline V gene. CDR3 length: 12 residues. Trimming cost V 5 bases and J 6 bases, with 11 bases left between them. The CDR3 nucleotides read TGTGCCAGCAGCCTTCAGGGGGGCGAGCAGTACTTC. Translation gives CASSLQGGEQYF.

The chain has TRBV9 and TRBJ2-3, with 11 bases matching TRBD2. The CDR3 has 18 residues. Germline V gene sequence: CDR1 SGDLS, CDR2 YYNGEE. The V gene end was trimmed by 4 bases and the J gene end by 2 bases; junction bases not matched to a gene: 12. The chain's CDR3 is CASSPTSGGRRATDTQYF. The CDR3 DNA is TGTGCCAGCAGCCCTACTAGCGGGGGACGGAGGGCCACAGATACGCAGTATTTT.

The chain has TRBV28 and TRBJ2-2, with D maybe TRBD2 (5 bases). Looked up from germline, CDR1 is MDHEN and CDR2 is SYDVKM. The CDR3 contains 13 residues. V was pared by 3 bases and J by 6 bases, with 8 bases between. Written as DNA, the CDR3 is TGTGCCAGCAGTTTTGGACTTGCCGGGGAGCTGTTTTTT. Amino acid sequence: CASSFGLAGELFF.

CDR3 sequence: CASSPPKTSGSSNEQFF. CDR3 bases: TGCGCCAGCAGCCCCCCGAAAACTAGCGGGAGCTCAAATGAGCAGTTCTTC. This chain uses TRBV5-1 with TRBJ2-1, with 11 bases lining up with TRBD2. The CDR3 is 17 amino acids. The germline V gene encodes CDR1 SGHRS and CDR2 YFSETQ. Trimming at V came to 4 bases and at J to 7 bases, leaving 13 bases not matched to a gene.

This chain connects TRBV13 to TRBJ2-7, with 8 bases that match TRBD1. CDR1 and CDR2 (germline): PRHDT, FYEKMQ (reference sequence). This CDR3 spans 15 amino acids. V shed 4 bases and J 1 base; nucleotides not matched to a gene: 6. CDR3 sequence: CASSWETGGSYEQYF. The CDR3 region has the DNA TGTGCCAGCAGCTGGGAAACAGGGGGATCCTACGAGCAGTACTTC.

This sequence joins TRBV7-6 and TRBJ2-1, with TRBD2 identical over 9 bases. In germline, CDR1 is SGHVS, CDR2 FNYEAQ. V shed 0 bases and J 7 bases; nucleotides not matched to a gene: 7. This CDR3 is 16 amino acids long. CDR3 loop: CASSLAVAGVSNEQFF. The CDR3 DNA sequence: TGTGCCAGCAGCTTAGCGGTAGCGGGAGTTAGTAATGAGCAGTTCTTC.

CDR3 nucleotides: TGTGCCAGCAGCCCGGGACTCCCGAACACCGGGGAGCTGTTTTTT. It yields the protein CASSPGLPNTGELFF. The chain recombines TRBV14 with TRBJ2-2, with a tentative D call TRBD2 (6 bases). The CDR3 extends over 15 amino acids. V lost 4 bases, J lost 0 bases, and 9 bases lay in between. In germline, CDR1 is SGHDN, CDR2 FVKESK.

V is TRBV12-2 and J is TRBJ2-1. TRBV12-2 is reported as a pseudogene. This CDR3 has 17 residues. CDR3: CASRLTIERDHYNEQFF. CDR3 DNA: TGTGCAAGTCGCTTAACAATCGAGAGGGACCACTACAATGAGCAGTTCTTC.

The J gene is TRBJ2-7, the V gene TRBV7-9; D assignment may be TRBD1 or TRBD2 (6 bases each). The CDR3 extends over 13 amino acids. Germline assignment: CDR1 SEHNR and CDR2 FQNEAQ (reference sequence). The V end lost 7 bases, the J end lost 5 bases, and 15 bases lay between the germline ends. The DNA for the CDR3 is TGTGCCAGCACCTCCAGGGGAGGCGACGAGCAGTACTTC. Protein sequence: CASTSRGGDEQYF.

V usage is TRBV28 and J usage is TRBJ2-1; D not resolved. Trimming left V 7 bases short and J 4 bases short, with 14 bases between. The CDR3 is 14 amino acids. The germline V gene has CDR1 MDHEN and CDR2 SYDVKM. The chain's CDR3 is CASIRGIAYNEQFF. The DNA for the CDR3 is TGTGCCAGCATACGCGGAATAGCTTACAATGAGCAGTTCTTC.

The chain employs TRBV7-3 and TRBJ1-3; D ambiguous. CDR1 is SGHTA, CDR2 FQGTGA, per germline. Trimming cost V 10 bases and J 0 bases, with 10 bases left between them. There are 13 residues in the CDR3. CDR3 sequence (DNA): TGTGCCACCTCGCTCAGCTCTGGAAACACCATATATTTT. It is translated as CATSLSSGNTIYF.

The CDR3 DNA reads TGTGCCAGCAGTGAAGTCTGGGGGCCCGGGGAGCTGTTTTTT. Translated: CASSEVWGPGELFF. This rearrangement joins TRBV6-1 to TRBJ2-2, with D possibly being TRBD1 (6 bases). Trimming stripped 1 base from V and 6 bases from J, with 9 bases between. The CDR3 has 14 residues. Germline CDR1 MNHNS, CDR2 SASEGT.

The chain combines TRBV25-1 with TRBJ2-5; D tentatively fits TRBD1 or TRBD2 (6 bases each). CDR3 length: 15 amino acids. Trimming removed 6 bases from V and 3 bases from J, with 17 bases in between. Germline-derived CDR1 and CDR2 are MGHDK and SYGVNS. The CDR3 spells CASSHPGAAEETQYF. The DNA of the CDR3 is TGTGCCAGCAGCCATCCGGGGGCAGCCGAAGAGACCCAGTACTTC.

This rearrangement joins TRBV4-1 to TRBJ2-7; 7 bases align to TRBD2. This CDR3 comprises 16 residues. Losses at the gene ends were 4 bases for V and 3 bases for J; bases not matched to a gene: 12. Per the germline V gene, CDR1 is MGHRA and CDR2 is YSYEKL. CDR3 sequence: CASSRTAAGEHYEQYF. The CDR3 coding sequence is TGCGCCAGCAGCCGCACGGCGGCGGGGGAGCACTACGAGCAGTACTTC.

V is TRBV28 and J is TRBJ2-7; 7 positions agree with TRBD2. CDR1 MDHEN and CDR2 SYDVKM come from the germline V gene. V shed 5 bases and J 7 bases; nucleotides not matched to a gene: 14. The CDR3 is made up of 15 amino acids. CDR3 sequence reads: CASSPSTVPGGEQYF. CDR3 nucleotide sequence: TGTGCCAGCAGTCCGTCGACAGTGCCGGGGGGAGAGCAGTACTTC.

This chain connects TRBV10-1 to TRBJ2-2; D gene unclear. Germline V lookup: CDR1 WNHNN, CDR2 SYGVQD (reference sequence). The CDR3 spans 13 residues. Trimming cost V 0 bases and J 6 bases, with 5 bases left between them. The CDR3 DNA follows: TGCGCCAGCAGTGAGTCGAATCCCGGGGAGCTGTTTTTT. This gives the protein CASSESNPGELFF.